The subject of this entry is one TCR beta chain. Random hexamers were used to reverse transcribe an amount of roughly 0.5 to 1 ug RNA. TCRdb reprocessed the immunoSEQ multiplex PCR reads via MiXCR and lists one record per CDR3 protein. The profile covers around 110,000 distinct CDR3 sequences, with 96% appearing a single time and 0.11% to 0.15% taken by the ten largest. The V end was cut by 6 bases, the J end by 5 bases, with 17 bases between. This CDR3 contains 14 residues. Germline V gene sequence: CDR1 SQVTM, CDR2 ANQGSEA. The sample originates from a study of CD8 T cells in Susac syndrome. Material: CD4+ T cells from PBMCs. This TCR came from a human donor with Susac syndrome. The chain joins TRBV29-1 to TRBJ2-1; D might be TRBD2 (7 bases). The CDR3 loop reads CSVMLGRGDNEQFF. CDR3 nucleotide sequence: TGCAGCGTGATGTTAGGGAGGGGGGACAATGAGCAGTTCTTC.